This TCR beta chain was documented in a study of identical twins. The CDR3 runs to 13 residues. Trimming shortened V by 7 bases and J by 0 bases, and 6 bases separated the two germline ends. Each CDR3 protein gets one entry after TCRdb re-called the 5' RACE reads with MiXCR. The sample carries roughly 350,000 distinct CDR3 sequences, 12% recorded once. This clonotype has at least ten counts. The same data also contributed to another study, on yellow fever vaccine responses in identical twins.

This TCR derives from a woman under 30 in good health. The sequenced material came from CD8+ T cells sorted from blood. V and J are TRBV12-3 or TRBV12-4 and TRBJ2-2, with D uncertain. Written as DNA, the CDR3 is TGTGCCAGCAACCCTGCGAACACCGGGGAGCTGTTTTTT. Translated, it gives CASNPANTGELFF.